Sequencing of this TCR beta chain was carried out in a study of OX40 agonist ivuxolimab in advanced cancers. The CDR3 extends over 15 amino acids. V lost 7 bases, J lost 3 bases, and 10 bases stayed unmatched. CDR1 and CDR2 (germline): SNHLY, FYNNEI. Clones were read by immunoSEQ multiplex PCR, and TCRdb kept only the in-frame ones, dropping some. The table has 100,000 or so clones, more than 80% seen once. The rearrangement links TRBV2 to TRBJ2-3; 7 bases match TRBD2. The receptor comes from an adult with an advanced solid tumor such as melanoma, head and neck, liver or kidney cancer. Sequencing was performed on CD4+ or CD8+ T cells sorted from blood, taken in a trial of the OX40 agonist ivuxolimab. The CDR3 nucleotides read TGTGCCAGCACAGGCCGGGGGGAGTTTACAGATACGCAGTATTTT. It yields the protein CASTGRGEFTDTQYF. The full variable domain, with the rest looked up from reference TRBV2 and TRBJ2-3, is EPEVTQTPSHQVTQMGQEVILRCVPISNHLYFYWYRQILGQKVEFLVSFYNNEISEKSEIFDDQFSVERPDGSNFTLKIRSTKLEDSAMYFCASTGRGEFTDTQYFGPGTRLTVL.